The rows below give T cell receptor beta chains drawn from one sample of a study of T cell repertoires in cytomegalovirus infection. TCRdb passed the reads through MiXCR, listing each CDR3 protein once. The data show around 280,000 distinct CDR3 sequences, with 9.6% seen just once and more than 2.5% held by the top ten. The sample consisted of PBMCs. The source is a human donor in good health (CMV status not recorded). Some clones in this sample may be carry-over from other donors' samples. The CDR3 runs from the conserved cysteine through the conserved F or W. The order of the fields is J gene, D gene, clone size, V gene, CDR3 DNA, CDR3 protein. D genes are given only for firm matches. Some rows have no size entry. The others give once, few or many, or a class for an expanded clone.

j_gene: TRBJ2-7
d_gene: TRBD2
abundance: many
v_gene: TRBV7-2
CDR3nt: TGTGCCAGCAGCTCTCTAGCGGGGGCCCTCCTGGAGCAGTACTTC
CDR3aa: CASSSLAGALLEQYF

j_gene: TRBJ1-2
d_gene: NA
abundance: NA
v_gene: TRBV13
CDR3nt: TGTGCCAGCAGCTTAGGTGACGGAGCTAACTATGGCTACACCTTC
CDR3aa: CASSLGDGANYGYTF

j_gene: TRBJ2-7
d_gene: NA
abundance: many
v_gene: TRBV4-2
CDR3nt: TGTGCCAGCAGCCAAGAAAGAAGGTCCTACGAGCAGTACTTC
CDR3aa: CASSQERRSYEQYF

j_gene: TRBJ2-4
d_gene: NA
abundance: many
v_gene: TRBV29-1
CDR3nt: TGCAGCGTGGGACGGGGGCCAAGGGACATTCAGTACTTC
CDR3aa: CSVGRGPRDIQYF

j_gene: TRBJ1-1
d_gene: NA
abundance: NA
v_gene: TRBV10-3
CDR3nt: TGTGCCATCAGTGAAGAGGGACTGGGAGCTTTCTTT
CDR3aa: CAISEEGLGAFF

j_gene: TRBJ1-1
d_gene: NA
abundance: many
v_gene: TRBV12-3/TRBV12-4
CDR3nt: TGTGCCACCCACTACGGGGGAATGAACACTGAAGCTTTCTTT
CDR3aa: CATHYGGMNTEAFF

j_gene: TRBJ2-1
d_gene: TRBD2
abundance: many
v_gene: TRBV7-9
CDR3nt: TGTGCCAGCAGCTTAGGGGGACTAGCGTCGGATGAGCAGTTCTTC
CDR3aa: CASSLGGLASDEQFF

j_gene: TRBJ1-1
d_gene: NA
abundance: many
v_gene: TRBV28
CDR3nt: TGTGCCAGCAGTGCTGTAGGGAGGGGGAAGTCAGCTGAAGCTTTCTTT
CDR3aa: CASSAVGRGKSAEAFF

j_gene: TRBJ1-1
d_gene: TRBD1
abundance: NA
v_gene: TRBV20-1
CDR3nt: TGCAGTGCTAGAGACATTTCACAGGGGCCGCGGGGAGCTTTCTTT
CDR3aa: CSARDISQGPRGAFF

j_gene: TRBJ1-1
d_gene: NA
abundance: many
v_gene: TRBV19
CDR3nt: TGTGCCAGTAGTATTGAAGGGCGGAGGGACACTGAAGCTTTCTTT
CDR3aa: CASSIEGRRDTEAFF

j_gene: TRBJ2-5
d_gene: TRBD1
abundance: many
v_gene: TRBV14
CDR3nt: TGTGCCAGCAGCCAGTTACCGGGACAGGGTCAAGAGACCCAGTACTTC
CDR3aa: CASSQLPGQGQETQYF

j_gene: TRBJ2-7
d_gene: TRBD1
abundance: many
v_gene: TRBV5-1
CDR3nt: TGCGCCAGCAGCTTGGACGGAACGCGACAGGGCCACGAGCAGTACTTC
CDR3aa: CASSLDGTRQGHEQYF

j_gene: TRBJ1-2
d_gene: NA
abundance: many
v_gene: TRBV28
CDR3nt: TGTGCCAGCAGTACAAACAAACTGGGGAACACCTTC
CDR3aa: CASSTNKLGNTF

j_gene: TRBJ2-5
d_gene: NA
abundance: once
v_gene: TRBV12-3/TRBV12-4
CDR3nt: TGTGCCAGCAGTCCCGCCCTCACGGAGACCCAGTACTTC
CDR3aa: CASSPALTETQYF

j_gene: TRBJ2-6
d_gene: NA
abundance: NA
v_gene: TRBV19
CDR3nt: TGTGCCAGTAGTGGAATATCAGGGGCCAACGTCCTGACTTTC
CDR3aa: CASSGISGANVLTF

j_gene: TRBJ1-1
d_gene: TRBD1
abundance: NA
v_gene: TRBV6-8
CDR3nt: TGTGCCAGCAGGCGGACAGGGGGCGTTGGAAACACTGAAGCTTTCTTT
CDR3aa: CASRRTGGVGNTEAFF

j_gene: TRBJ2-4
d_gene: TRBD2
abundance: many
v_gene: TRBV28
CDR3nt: TGTGCCAGCAGTCAACTAGCGGGGGGGTTAGCCAAAAACATTCAGTACTTC
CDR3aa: CASSQLAGGLAKNIQYF

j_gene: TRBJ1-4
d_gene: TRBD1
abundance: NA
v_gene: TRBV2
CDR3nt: TGTGCCAGCAACACCGGGACAGGAGGAGAAAAACTGTTTTTT
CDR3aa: CASNTGTGGEKLFF

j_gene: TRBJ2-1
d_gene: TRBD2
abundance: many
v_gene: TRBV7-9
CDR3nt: TGTGCCAGCACCCGGGCGGGGGGGGCCTTCAATGAGCAGTTCTTC
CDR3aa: CASTRAGGAFNEQFF

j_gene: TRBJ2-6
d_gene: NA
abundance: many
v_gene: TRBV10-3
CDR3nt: TGTGCCATCAGTGAGTATACAGTGGCTGGGGCCAACGTCCTGACTTTC
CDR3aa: CAISEYTVAGANVLTF

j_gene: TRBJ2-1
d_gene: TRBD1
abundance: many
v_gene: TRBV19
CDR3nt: TGTGCCAGTAGTCTTTGGGACAGTAAGAATGAGCAGTTCTTC
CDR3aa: CASSLWDSKNEQFF

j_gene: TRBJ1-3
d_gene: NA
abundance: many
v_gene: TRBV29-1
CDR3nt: TGCAGCGTCGCACGGAGGTCTGGAAACACCATATATTTT
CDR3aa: CSVARRSGNTIYF

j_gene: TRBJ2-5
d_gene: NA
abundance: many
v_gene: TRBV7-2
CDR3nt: TGTGCCAGCAGCCCCCCCAGCGGACGGTTGGCAGAGACCCAGTACTTC
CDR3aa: CASSPPSGRLAETQYF

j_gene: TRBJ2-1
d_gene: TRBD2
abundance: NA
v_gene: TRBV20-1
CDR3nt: TGCAGTGCTCTCGGGGGGTCCTCCTACAATGAGCAGTTCTTC
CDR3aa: CSALGGSSYNEQFF

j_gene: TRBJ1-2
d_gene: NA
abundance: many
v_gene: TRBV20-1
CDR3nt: TGCAGTGCAAATCGACAGGCTGAGGGGGGCTACACCTTC
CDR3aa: CSANRQAEGGYTF

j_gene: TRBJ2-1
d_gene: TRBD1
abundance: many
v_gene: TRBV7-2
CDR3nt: TGTGCCAGCAGCTCCCGGCCAACAGGGGGCTTGTCCTACAATGAGCAGTTCTTC
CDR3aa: CASSSRPTGGLSYNEQFF

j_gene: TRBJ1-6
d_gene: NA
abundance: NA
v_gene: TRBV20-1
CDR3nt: TGCAGTGCTTCAGGACGTATCAATTCACCCCTCCACTTT
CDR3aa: CSASGRINSPLHF

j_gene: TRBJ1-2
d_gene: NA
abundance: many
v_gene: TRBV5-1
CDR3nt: TGCGCCAGCAGCTTGGAGGGATTTAACTATGGCTACACCTTC
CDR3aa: CASSLEGFNYGYTF

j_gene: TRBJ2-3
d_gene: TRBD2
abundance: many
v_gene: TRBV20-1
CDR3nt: TGCAGTGCTCGACTAGCGGGGGGGATCCTCCCAGATACGCAGTATTTT
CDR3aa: CSARLAGGILPDTQYF

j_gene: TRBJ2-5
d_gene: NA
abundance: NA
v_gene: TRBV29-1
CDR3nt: TGCAGCGTTGAAACAGGGAGGGGAGAGACCCAGTACTTC
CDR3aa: CSVETGRGETQYF

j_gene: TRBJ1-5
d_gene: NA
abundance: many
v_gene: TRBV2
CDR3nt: TGTGCCAGCAGTGAAGCGGGGAATCAGCCCCAGCATTTT
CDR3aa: CASSEAGNQPQHF

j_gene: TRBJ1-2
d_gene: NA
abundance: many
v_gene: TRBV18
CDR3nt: TGTGCCAGCTCACCCACAGAGGCGAGGGGCGTAAGAGGCTACACCTTC
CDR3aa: CASSPTEARGVRGYTF

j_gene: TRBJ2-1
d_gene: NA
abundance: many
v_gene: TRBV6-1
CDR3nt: TGTGCCAGCAGTGAAGTTCTTGGGGTTGACAATGAGCAGTTCTTC
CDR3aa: CASSEVLGVDNEQFF

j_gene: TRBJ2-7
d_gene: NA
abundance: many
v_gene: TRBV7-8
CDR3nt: TGTGCCAGCAGCCTCCGGGGTGCCTACGAGCAGTACTTC
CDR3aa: CASSLRGAYEQYF

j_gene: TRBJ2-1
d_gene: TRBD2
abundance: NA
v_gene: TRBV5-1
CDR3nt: TGCGCCAGCAGCTCTTACCCCGGGACTAGCAACAATGAGCAGTTCTTC
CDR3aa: CASSSYPGTSNNEQFF

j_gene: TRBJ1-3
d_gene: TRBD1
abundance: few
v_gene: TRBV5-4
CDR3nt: TGTGCCAGCAGCCGGGGACAGGGGAAAGGAAACACCATATATTTT
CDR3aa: CASSRGQGKGNTIYF

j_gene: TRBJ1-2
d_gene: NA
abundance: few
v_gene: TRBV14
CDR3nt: TGTGCCAGCAGCCAAGACGGAAGAGTTGGAGGCTACACCTTC
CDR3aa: CASSQDGRVGGYTF

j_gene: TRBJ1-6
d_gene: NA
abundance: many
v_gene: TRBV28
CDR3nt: TGTGCCAGCAGTTTAGGGCAGTTTAACCTCAATTCACCCCTCCACTTT
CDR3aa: CASSLGQFNLNSPLHF

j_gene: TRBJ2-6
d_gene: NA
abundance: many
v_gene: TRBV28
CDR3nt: TGTGCCAGCAGTTTATCCCGCTCTGGGGCCAACGTCCTGACTTTC
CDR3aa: CASSLSRSGANVLTF

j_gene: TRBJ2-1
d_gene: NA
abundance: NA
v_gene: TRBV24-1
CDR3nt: TGTGCCACCAGTGATACGAGAGAGTCCCTTGCGCAGTTCTTC
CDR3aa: CATSDTRESLAQFF

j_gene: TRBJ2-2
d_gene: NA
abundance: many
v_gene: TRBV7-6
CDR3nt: TGTGCCAGCAGCTTAGATGGCAGGTTGAACACCGGGGAGCTGTTTTTT
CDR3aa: CASSLDGRLNTGELFF

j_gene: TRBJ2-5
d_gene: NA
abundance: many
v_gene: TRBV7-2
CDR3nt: TGTGCCAGCAGCTTACGCCTCGCCGAGACCCAGTACTTC
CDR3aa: CASSLRLAETQYF

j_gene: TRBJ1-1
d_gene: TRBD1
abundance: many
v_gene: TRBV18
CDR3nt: TGTGCCAGCTCACCCTCGGACAGGGCCACTGAAGCTTTCTTT
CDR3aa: CASSPSDRATEAFF

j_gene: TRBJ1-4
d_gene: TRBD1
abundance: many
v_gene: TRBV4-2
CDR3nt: TGTGCCAGCAGCCAAGATTCCGGGACAGGGGGTGAAAAACTGTTTTTT
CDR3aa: CASSQDSGTGGEKLFF

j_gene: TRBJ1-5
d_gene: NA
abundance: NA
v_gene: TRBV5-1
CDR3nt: TGCGCCAGCAGGCAGGATTATGATCAGCCCCAGCATTTT
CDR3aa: CASRQDYDQPQHF

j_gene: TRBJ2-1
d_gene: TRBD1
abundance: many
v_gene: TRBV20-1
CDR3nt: TGCAGTGCCCTCCGGTCCGGACAGGGTTACAATGAGCAGTTCTTC
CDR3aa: CSALRSGQGYNEQFF

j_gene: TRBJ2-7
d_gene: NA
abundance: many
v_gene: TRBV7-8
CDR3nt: TGTGCCAGCAGCTTAGCCCTTCCCTACGAGCAGTACTTC
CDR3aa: CASSLALPYEQYF

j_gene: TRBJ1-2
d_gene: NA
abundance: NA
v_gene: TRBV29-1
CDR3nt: TGCAGCGTTGAATTCGGTCAAGATAACTATGGCTACACCTTC
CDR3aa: CSVEFGQDNYGYTF